Below are 29 T cell receptor beta chains sequenced from a single sample in a study of blood T cell repertoires in COVID-19 (dated by TCRdb to about 2020). The protocol used for the library was the immunoSEQ multiplex PCR assay. The table comes from immuneACCESS by way of TCRdb, which keeps in-frame sequences with V and J called. Part of the clones is missing from these tables; in studies checked, under half for an unresolved V gene and the rest for unknown reasons. The table for this sample lists 20,000 to 30,000 clones; roughly 86% of them were counted only once. The ten largest clones capture less than 5.5% of the sample. Sequenced sample: peripheral blood. The receptors come from a middle-aged man with active COVID-19.

The chain carries TRBV7-2 and TRBJ2-7, with 8 nucleotides matching TRBD1. From germline, CDR1 is SGHTA and CDR2 FQGNSA. V shed 5 bases and J 0 bases; nucleotides not matched to a gene: 6. The CDR3 totals 15 residues. The chain's CDR3 is CASSNMGQVSYEQYF. The CDR3 bases are TGTGCCAGCAGCAACATGGGACAGGTCTCCTACGAGCAGTACTTC. Full variable domain (rest looked up from reference TRBV7-2 and TRBJ2-7): GAGVSQSPSNKVTEKGKDVELRCDPISGHTALYWYRQSLGQGLEFLIYFQGNSAPDKSGLPSDRFSAERTGGSVSTLTIQRTQQEDSAVYLCASSNMGQVSYEQYFGPGTRLTVT.

The chain joins TRBV4-2 to TRBJ2-1; maybe TRBD2 (5 bases). This CDR3 spans 20 amino acids. In germline, CDR1 is LGHNA, CDR2 YNFKEQ. Trimming cost V 0 bases and J 0 bases, with 21 bases left between them. The CDR3 protein is CASSQDLYLDGMSSYNEQFF. CDR3 nucleotides: TGTGCCAGCAGCCAAGATCTTTATCTAGACGGGATGAGCTCCTACAATGAGCAGTTCTTC.

The chain employs TRBV2 and TRBJ2-3; TRBD2 is a possible D gene (6 bases). The V end was cut by 6 bases, the J end by 11 bases, with 9 bases between. Germline V gene sequence: CDR1 SNHLY, CDR2 FYNNEI. The CDR3 is 10 amino acids. The CDR3 nucleotides read TGTGCCAGCAGCGCCGGGAGGCAGTATTTT. Translation: CASSAGRQYF.

This clone has only one observation. The chain couples TRBV7-6 to TRBJ2-5; D remains unclear. Trimming shortened V by 1 base and J by 0 bases, and 9 bases separated the two germline ends. The CDR3 spans 15 residues. The germline gives CDR1 SGHVS, CDR2 FNYEAQ. CDR3 nucleotides: TGTGCCAGCAGCTTAGTCTGGGCCTACCAAGAGACCCAGTACTTC. It encodes CASSLVWAYQETQYF.

The rearrangement links TRBV6-4 to TRBJ1-3; a weak D match, TRBD1 (6 bases). V lost 8 bases to trimming and J lost 0 bases, with 11 bases between them. Germline loops: CDR1 MRHNA, CDR2 SNTAGT. This CDR3 spans 14 amino acids. The DNA of the CDR3 is TGTGCCAGCCCTGACAGGCGCTCTGGAAACACCATATATTTT. This encodes CASPDRRSGNTIYF.

The chain is built from TRBV27 and TRBJ2-3, with 9 bases fitting TRBD2. This CDR3 has 16 residues. Trimming at V came to 4 bases and at J to 1 base, leaving 6 bases not matched to a gene. Germline V CDR1 and CDR2: MNHEY, SMNVEV (reference sequence). The CDR3 loop reads CASSSLAGERTDTQYF. Written as DNA, the CDR3 is TGTGCCAGCAGTTCGTTAGCGGGAGAGCGCACAGATACGCAGTATTTT.

This clone was seen more than once but under ten times. J is TRBJ2-3 and V is TRBV2, with D perhaps TRBD2 (6 bases). The CDR3 totals 16 residues. CDR1 SNHLY and CDR2 FYNNEI come from the germline V gene. V gave up 6 bases and J gave up 1 base, with 17 bases separating them. The CDR3 loop reads CASSPGLPRRTDTQYF. CDR3 nucleotide sequence: TGTGCCAGCAGCCCGGGACTCCCCAGACGCACAGATACGCAGTATTTT. Based on the CDR3 plus reference TRBV2 and TRBJ2-3, the full variable domain is EPEVTQTPSHQVTQMGQEVILRCVPISNHLYFYWYRQILGQKVEFLVSFYNNEISEKSEIFDDQFSVERPDGSNFTLKIRSTKLEDSAMYFCASSPGLPRRTDTQYFGPGTRLTVL.

This chain joins TRBV10-3 and TRBJ2-1, with TRBD2 identical over 10 bases. V shed 6 bases, J shed 2 bases, and the junction held 7 bases outside the gene matches. The CDR3 is 16 amino acids. Germline lookup yields CDR1 ENHRY and CDR2 SYGVKD. The CDR3 nucleotides are TGTGCCATCAGCTCACTAGCGGGGCTGACCTACAATGAGCAGTTCTTC. The encoded protein is CAISSLAGLTYNEQFF.

The V call is TRBV7-8, the J call TRBJ2-3, with D possibly TRBD1 on 5 matching bases. Germline V CDR1 and CDR2: SGHVS, FQNEAQ. The CDR3 has 14 amino acids. Trimming stripped 1 base from V and 5 bases from J, with 10 bases between. CDR3 protein: CASSLDGAGDTQYF. The CDR3 DNA reads TGTGCCAGCAGCTTAGATGGGGCTGGAGATACGCAGTATTTT.

The V gene is TRBV28, the J gene TRBJ2-1; unclear D gene. CDR1 and CDR2 from the germline V gene are MDHEN and SYDVKM. The ends were cut back, 7 bases at V and 0 bases at J, with 10 bases in the middle. This CDR3 is 14 amino acids long. Here the CDR3 DNA reads TGTGCCAGCACCGACGGGTCCTCCTACAATGAGCAGTTCTTC. This translates into CASTDGSSYNEQFF. The full variable domain, its missing parts supplied by reference TRBV28 and TRBJ2-1, is DVKVTQSSRYLVKRTGEKVFLECVQDMDHENMFWYRQDPGLGLRLIYFSYDVKMKEKGDIPEGYSVSREKKERFSLILESASTNQTSMYLCASTDGSSYNEQFFGPGTRLTVL.

The chain carries TRBV5-1 and TRBJ2-1; the match to TRBD2 covers 16 bases. Germline V gene sequence: CDR1 SGHRS, CDR2 YFSETQ. This CDR3 has 16 residues. The junction had 3 bases not matched to a gene; V was cut back by 4 bases and J by 5 bases. This CDR3 reads CASSAGLAGGNNEQFF. CDR3 sequence (DNA): TGCGCCAGCAGCGCGGGACTAGCGGGAGGGAACAATGAGCAGTTCTTC.

The V gene is TRBV9, the J gene TRBJ2-1, with 13 nucleotides matching TRBD2. Germline loops: CDR1 SGDLS, CDR2 YYNGEE. The ends lost 4 bases at V and 12 bases at J; junction bases unmatched: 16. This CDR3 contains 17 residues. This CDR3 is CASSPPRQLAGGPGQFF. CDR3 DNA: TGTGCCAGCAGCCCCCCCCGGCAACTAGCGGGGGGGCCGGGGCAGTTCTTC.

The chain couples TRBV11-2 to TRBJ1-2; unclear D gene. Germline-derived CDR1 and CDR2 are SGHAT and FQNNGV. The CDR3 runs 12 residues. V lost 5 bases and J 4 bases, leaving 8 bases between the germline ends. The CDR3 loop reads CASSPGGYGYTF. CDR3 coding DNA: TGTGCCAGCAGCCCCGGAGGCTATGGCTACACCTTC.

The rearrangement uses TRBV9 and TRBJ2-1, with unresolved D. Germline V gene lookup returns CDR1 SGDLS and CDR2 YYNGEE. V was clipped by 3 bases and J by 0 bases, with 10 bases between them. The CDR3 runs to 15 residues. The CDR3 spells CASSGGTGSYNEQFF. CDR3 bases: TGTGCCAGCAGCGGCGGAACTGGCTCCTACAATGAGCAGTTCTTC.

The chain links TRBV5-6 to TRBJ2-5; 10 nucleotides line up with TRBD1. The CDR3 is made up of 15 amino acids. Germline V CDR1 and CDR2: SGHDT, YYEEEE. V was clipped by 0 bases and J by 5 bases; unmatched bases: 4. DNA of the CDR3: TGTGCCAGCAGCTTGGGACAGGGGGCGATCGAGACCCAGTACTTC. This gives the protein CASSLGQGAIETQYF.

V is TRBV7-8 and J is TRBJ2-5; 11 bases match TRBD1. CDR3 length equals 20 residues. Germline V gene sequence: CDR1 SGHVS, CDR2 FQNEAQ. Trimming cost V 6 bases and J 5 bases; bases outside gene matches: 23. CDR3 bases: TGTGCCAGCAGACCACCTTGGAGGACAGGGGGCTCTACGGGGCGGGAGACCCAGTACTTC. It yields the protein CASRPPWRTGGSTGRETQYF.

The chain employs TRBV10-2 and TRBJ1-2, with a possible D match to TRBD1 (5 bases). V lost 6 bases to trimming and J lost 3 bases, with 11 bases between them. Germline-derived CDR1 and CDR2 are WSHSY and SAAADI. This CDR3 has 13 amino acids. CDR3 DNA sequence: TGCGCCAGCAGGCTCAGGGATCACTATGGCTACACCTTC. This translates into CASRLRDHYGYTF.

This CDR3 reads CASASGGGSPLHF. In DNA form, the CDR3 reads TGCGCCAGCGCTTCGGGGGGCGGTTCACCCCTCCACTTT. The genes are TRBV5-1 and TRBJ1-6; D possibly corresponds to TRBD1 (6 bases). The CDR3 spans 13 residues. V was shortened by 7 bases and J by 9 bases, with 14 bases between the two germline ends. Germline V gives CDR1 SGHRS, CDR2 YFSETQ.

In DNA, the CDR3 is TGTGCCACCAGTGATCCGGTGGACAGGGGGCGAACCTCTGGAAACACCATATATTTT. Translating gives CATSDPVDRGRTSGNTIYF. The rearrangement links TRBV24-1 to TRBJ1-3; TRBD1 aligns across 11 bases. V lost 3 bases, J lost 0 bases, and 9 bases stayed unmatched. The CDR3 is 19 amino acids. Looked up from germline, CDR1 is KGHDR and CDR2 is SFDVKD.

CDR3 loop: CASSVGGTEDTQYF. For the CDR3, the DNA is TGTGCCAGCAGCGTGGGGGGGACTGAAGATACGCAGTATTTT. V and J are TRBV9 and TRBJ2-3, with 7 bases aligning to TRBD2. CDR3 length: 14 amino acids. Losses at the gene ends were 2 bases for V and 5 bases for J; bases not matched to a gene: 5. The germline V gene encodes CDR1 SGDLS and CDR2 YYNGEE.

V and J are TRBV29-1 and TRBJ2-1; 9 bases map to TRBD1. Germline trimming cut 5 bases from V and 9 bases from J; bases unmatched to any gene: 8. CDR1 SQVTM and CDR2 ANQGSEA come from the germline V gene. This CDR3 is built from 13 residues. In DNA form, the CDR3 reads TGCAGCGTTTACCGGACAGGGGAAATTGAGCAGTTCTTC. Translating gives CSVYRTGEIEQFF.

Points on this clone: The sample contains more than one DNA sequence encoding this CDR3. J is TRBJ2-3 and V is TRBV28; 8 bases map to TRBD1. CDR1 and CDR2 (germline): MDHEN, SYDVKM. With 5 bases clipped from V and 4 bases from J, the junction kept 5 bases outside the gene matches. CDR3 size: 14 residues. The CDR3 bases are TGTGCCAGCAGTGAGGACAGGGCTGCAGATACGCAGTATTTT. This translates into CASSEDRAADTQYF.

V gene TRBV9 combines with J gene TRBJ2-1; D possibly corresponds to TRBD1 (6 bases). The CDR3 length is 15 residues. V was clipped by 2 bases and J by 8 bases, with 17 bases between them. Germline V gene lookup returns CDR1 SGDLS and CDR2 YYNGEE. The CDR3 region is CASSVFQGRRDEQFF. Here the CDR3 DNA reads TGTGCCAGCAGCGTTTTCCAGGGGCGTCGCGATGAGCAGTTCTTC.

The chain joins TRBV7-2 to TRBJ2-3, with 10 nucleotides matching TRBD2. This CDR3 comprises 17 residues. V dropped 3 bases and J dropped 4; count of bases not matched to a gene: 10. The V gene's germline CDR1 is SGHTA and CDR2 FQGNSA. CDR3 sequence reads: CASSFALKREGPDTQYF. The DNA for the CDR3 is TGTGCCAGCAGCTTTGCTTTGAAGCGGGAGGGTCCAGATACGCAGTATTTT.

This clone was counted only a few times. This chain joins TRBV3-1 (or the pseudogene TRBV3-2) and TRBJ1-1; D is undetermined. Looked up from germline, CDR1 is LGHDT and CDR2 is YNNKEL (reference sequence). V dropped 4 bases and J dropped 2 bases, with 14 bases sitting between them. This CDR3 has 15 amino acids. The CDR3 spells CASSPSEGRNTEAFF. CDR3 sequence (DNA): TGTGCCAGCAGCCCCTCCGAGGGAAGAAACACTGAAGCTTTCTTT.

The chain combines TRBV9 with TRBJ2-3; D remains unclear. Germline V gene lookup returns CDR1 SGDLS and CDR2 YYNGEE. V was shortened by 2 bases and J by 6 bases, with 13 bases between the two germline ends. The CDR3 sequence is 14 residues long. The CDR3, as DNA: TGTGCCAGCAGCGTGGAACATAGAGCGGATACGCAGTATTTT. As protein: CASSVEHRADTQYF. Full variable domain (remainder filled in from reference TRBV9 and TRBJ2-3): DSGVTQTPKHLITATGQRVTLRCSPRSGDLSVYWYQQSLDQGLQFLIQYYNGEERAKGNILERFSAQQFPDLHSELNLSSLELGDSALYFCASSVEHRADTQYFGPGTRLTVL.

The chain combines TRBV7-8 with TRBJ2-7; D is perhaps TRBD1 (6 bases). The CDR3 totals 14 residues. CDR1 is SGHVS and CDR2 is FQNEAQ in the germline V gene. Trimming took off 1 base at V and 5 bases at J, with 12 bases between the two ends. In DNA, the CDR3 is TGTGCCAGCAGCTTAGTCAGGGGCCCCCACGAGCAGTACTTC. Residues: CASSLVRGPHEQYF.

This chain joins TRBV4-2 and TRBJ1-1; D possibly corresponds to TRBD1 (6 bases). CDR1 is LGHNA and CDR2 is YNFKEQ in the germline V gene. The CDR3 loop spans 14 amino acids. Trimming pared 3 bases from V and 1 base from J, leaving 9 bases between. This CDR3 reads CASSQGGGNTEAFF. DNA for the CDR3: TGTGCCAGCAGCCAGGGAGGGGGGAACACTGAAGCTTTCTTT.

The chain combines TRBV27 with TRBJ1-6, with TRBD1 matching over 12 bases. The CDR3 is 16 residues long. Germline lookup yields CDR1 MNHEY and CDR2 SMNVEV (reference sequence). V shed 4 bases, J shed 10 bases, and the junction held 8 bases outside the gene matches. The CDR3 DNA reads as TGTGCCAGCAGTTCGCCGGGACAGGGGGCGGGATCACCCCTCCACTTT. It encodes CASSSPGQGAGSPLHF.